Presented here are 8 T cell receptor beta chains from one specimen sequenced in a study of T-cell memory formation after mild COVID-19. TCRdb re-analysed the 5' RACE reads in MiXCR, keeping a single row per CDR3 protein. The sample records about 29,000 distinct CDR3 sequences, roughly 16% being singletons. Sequenced: PBMCs or a T cell subset sorted from them (not recorded which). The origin of the receptors is an adult who had mild COVID-19 (a few samples of this study predate the infection). Cell type and time point are not known.

This clonotype has a handful of counts. DNA of the CDR3: TGCGCCAGCAGCTTGGAACGGGGGACAGATACGCAGTATTTT. Residues: CASSLERGTDTQYF. J is TRBJ2-3 and V is TRBV5-1, with D maybe TRBD2 (6 bases). Germline lookup yields CDR1 SGHRS and CDR2 YFSETQ. Trimming stripped 0 bases from V and 3 bases from J, with 8 bases between. CDR3 length: 14 amino acids.

This clonotype occurred a few times. The chain joins TRBV6-6 to TRBJ2-1; 9 bases fit TRBD1. CDR1 MNHNY and CDR2 SVGAGI come from the germline V gene (reference sequence). The CDR3 is 16 amino acids. The J segment lost 13 bases and the V segment lost 3 bases, leaving 16 bases of the junction unmatched. CDR3 region: CASSYGISGTGFYQFF. CDR3 DNA sequence: TGTGCCAGCAGTTATGGGATTTCCGGGACAGGGTTCTACCAGTTCTTC.

The rearrangement links TRBV7-9 to TRBJ2-3, with D possibly TRBD1 on 5 matching bases. V lost 5 bases to trimming and J lost 5 bases, with 17 bases between them. The CDR3 is made up of 15 amino acids. CDR1 is SEHNR and CDR2 is FQNEAQ in the germline V gene (reference sequence). The CDR3 DNA sequence: TGTGCCAGCAGCCCCTTGGACACCTTCGGAGATACGCAGTATTTT. It specifies CASSPLDTFGDTQYF.

This clonotype was seen once. The chain combines TRBV20-1 with TRBJ2-1, with D possibly matching TRBD1 (5 bases). The germline CDR1 and CDR2 sequences are DFQATT and SNEGSKA (reference sequence). The CDR3 extends over 15 amino acids. Trimming stripped 0 bases from V and 3 bases from J, with 12 bases between. The CDR3 nucleotides read TGCAGTGCTAGAGATCCCCAGGGTGGCTACAATGAGCAGTTCTTC. It codes for CSARDPQGGYNEQFF.

CDR3 sequence reads: CASSFGGTAKMEGGYTF. CDR3 nucleotide sequence: TGTGCCAGCAGCTTCGGGGGGACAGCCAAAATGGAAGGTGGCTACACCTTC. The gene calls are TRBV11-2 and TRBJ1-2; 7 bases map to TRBD1. The V gene end was trimmed by 3 bases and the J gene end by 7 bases; junction bases not matched to a gene: 17. In germline, CDR1 is SGHAT, CDR2 FQNNGV. The CDR3 is 17 residues long.

The table lists this clonotype with many counts. The V call is TRBV4-1, the J call TRBJ1-6, with 11 bases matching TRBD1. The CDR3 totals 16 residues. Germline V gives CDR1 MGHRA, CDR2 YSYEKL. J was trimmed by 11 bases and V by 1 base; bases with no gene match: 7. The CDR3 spells CASSQGGTGGLAPLHF. CDR3 DNA: TGCGCCAGCAGCCAAGGTGGGACAGGGGGTCTCGCACCCCTCCACTTT.

The V call is TRBV5-4, the J call TRBJ1-4; no clear D gene. This CDR3 has 14 residues. From germline, CDR1 is SGHNT and CDR2 YYREEE (reference sequence). Trimming cost V 4 bases and J 4 bases, with 11 bases left between them. CDR3 nucleotides: TGTGCCAGCAGCCGTCGGGATTTTAATGAAAAACTGTTTTTT. Translation: CASSRRDFNEKLFF.

J is TRBJ2-7 and V is TRBV29-1; TRBD1 or TRBD2 may be the D gene (5 bases each). This CDR3 spans 13 amino acids. V was cut by 2 bases and J by 2 bases, with 10 bases left in between. The V gene's germline CDR1 is SQVTM and CDR2 ANQGSEA. The CDR3 here is CSVEYGDPYEQYF. CDR3 nucleotides: TGCAGCGTTGAATACGGGGACCCCTACGAGCAGTACTTC.